The T cell receptor (beta chain) under discussion was sequenced for a study of radiation and T cells in renal cell carcinoma. Study observations and caveats: From baseline, blood top tumor clonotypes peaked at 2 weeks post-radiation.

CDR3 length: 15 amino acids. V lost 3 bases and J 1 base, leaving 12 bases between the germline ends. Per germline, CDR1 KGHSH and CDR2 LQKENI. Specified time point: blood 4 weeks post-SBRT, at nephrectomy. Treatment of the sample: 15 Gy SBRT to primary tumor, nephrectomy 4 weeks later. Nephrectomy followed 15 Gy stereotactic body radiation by 4 weeks. The patient's renal cell carcinoma had clear cell pathology. Generated by immunoSEQ multiplex PCR, the TCRdb table keeps only in-frame clones and is missing some. The repertoire consists of 120,000 to 150,000 clones, with approximately 86% occurring once and the leading ten covering about a sixth. This clone was observed a handful of times. Its target is not known.

This sequence originates from a woman aged 45 to 65 with renal cell carcinoma. The chain joins TRBV18 to TRBJ1-1; a weak D match, TRBD1 (6 bases). This specimen was blood, taken from a patient whose treatment included radiotherapy and nephrectomy. The CDR3: CASSPGATGNTEAFF. The CDR3 DNA sequence: TGTGCCAGCTCACCGGGGGCCACTGGGAACACTGAAGCTTTCTTT.